What follows is one T cell receptor (beta chain) and its context. What it binds is unknown. The sequence runs out 3 residues before the end of the CDR3; the remainder is reconstructed from the germline J gene. This sample was taken from a study of Tregs in tolerant kidney transplant recipients. Study-wide findings and caveats: Changing PCR primers prevented nucleotide comparison between some patients' samples. Findings come from small patient numbers and require larger validation.

Related graft donors supplied nonmyeloablative bone marrow transplants, and mixed chimerism was transient. Unstimulated Tregs (CD4+CD25+CD127-) and CD4+CD25- non-Tregs were sorted from PBMCs. Trimming removed 4 bases from V and 6 bases from J; junction bases left unmatched: 3. The length of the CDR3 is 13 residues. The germline V gene has CDR1 SGHNT and CDR2 YENEEA. Profiling relied on immunoSEQ multiplex PCR, and the TCRdb table lists in-frame clones only, not all of them. Reported are 20,000 to 30,000 clones; the ten largest clones contain 4.1%. The source is a human patient who received a combined kidney and bone marrow transplant. Part of the T cell pool may stem from the graft donor. The sample here was CD4+ T cells from blood (PBMCs), taken 6 months after the transplant. The chain links TRBV11-3 to TRBJ2-3; TRBD1 agrees at 8 bases. The CDR3 DNA, read in part, is TGTGCCAGCAGCTGGGACAGGACGGATACG. This gives the protein CASSWDRTDT. The whole CDR3 sequence reads CASSWDRTDTQYF.